Below, 8 T cell receptor beta chains from the same sample are listed, as sequenced in a study of control samples from healthy donors and cancer patients. Only in-frame clones appear in the TCRdb table, and some are missing; sequencing was by immunoSEQ multiplex PCR. The repertoire consists of 50,000 to 65,000 clones, with 80% to 95% occurring once and the leading ten covering 0.91%. The sequencing input was PBMCs. These receptors were obtained from a man aged 25 to 40 with colorectal cancer.

The rearrangement uses TRBV12-5 and TRBJ1-2; TRBD1 matches 12 bases. The CDR3 length is 17 residues. With V trimmed by 8 bases and J by 6 bases, 16 bases remained unmatched. Germline CDR1 reads LGHNT; CDR2 reads FRNRAP. The DNA of the CDR3 is TGTGCTAGTCATCCCCCCCTTGGTTGGGACAGGGGGCATGGCTACACCTTC. Protein product: CASHPPLGWDRGHGYTF.

The rearrangement uses TRBV5-8 and TRBJ2-5; D call uncertain. The V and J ends lost 7 bases and 0 bases respectively, with 10 bases between them. CDR3 size: 13 residues. Germline V gene data show CDR1 as SGHTS and CDR2 as YDEGEE. The CDR3 reads CASSDGYQETQYF. The DNA of the CDR3 is TGTGCCAGCTCGGACGGGTACCAAGAGACCCAGTACTTC.

The gene calls are TRBV27 and TRBJ2-7; 8 nucleotides match TRBD2. Germline assignment: CDR1 MNHEY and CDR2 SMNVEV (reference sequence). The CDR3 runs 17 residues. The V gene end was trimmed by 5 bases and the J gene end by 2 bases; junction bases not matched to a gene: 14. The CDR3, as DNA: TGTGCCAGCAGTCCCTTAGGGAATAGCGGGGCAACCTACGAGCAGTACTTC. Translating gives CASSPLGNSGATYEQYF.

This clone was detected only once. This chain connects TRBV5-1 to TRBJ1-1; D is undetermined. CDR3 length equals 13 residues. The ends were cut back, 7 bases at V and 1 base at J, with 11 bases in the middle. Germline V CDR1 and CDR2: SGHRS, YFSETQ. The CDR3 protein is CASANRGNTEAFF. For the CDR3, the DNA is TGCGCCAGCGCCAACCGGGGGAACACTGAAGCTTTCTTT.

This clone is labeled as medium-sized (0.01 to 0.1%). The chain uses TRBV11-2 and TRBJ1-5, with unresolved D. From germline, CDR1 is SGHAT and CDR2 FQNNGV. V was clipped by 2 bases and J by 4 bases, with 6 bases between them. This CDR3 comprises 13 residues. The CDR3 sequence is CASSLNTNQPQHF. The CDR3 region has the DNA TGTGCCAGCAGCTTAAATACTAATCAGCCCCAGCATTTT.

The genes are TRBV30 and TRBJ1-5; 7 nucleotides match TRBD1. After removal of 3 bases from V and 2 bases from J, the junction contained 4 bases not matched to a gene. In germline, CDR1 is GTSNPN, CDR2 SVGIG (reference sequence). The length of the CDR3 is 14 residues. The CDR3 is CAWSRGSGNQPQHF. CDR3 coding DNA: TGTGCCTGGAGCAGGGGGTCGGGCAATCAGCCCCAGCATTTT.

The J gene is TRBJ2-6, the V gene TRBV7-9, with TRBD1 as a possible D gene (5 bases). V lost 3 bases and J lost 4, with 19 bases in between. There are 18 residues in the CDR3. Per germline, CDR1 SEHNR and CDR2 FQNEAQ (reference sequence). The CDR3 DNA is TGTGCCAGCAGCTTCGTCGACAGCCTAAGAAAGGGGGCCAACGTCCTGACTTTC. It encodes CASSFVDSLRKGANVLTF.

The V call is TRBV6-5, the J call TRBJ2-3, with no clear D. In germline, CDR1 is MNHEY, CDR2 SVGAGI. V dropped 8 bases and J dropped 3 bases, with 3 bases sitting between them. The CDR3 covers 10 residues. CDR3 nucleotide sequence: TGTGCCAGCGCGACAGATACGCAGTATTTT. Encoded protein: CASATDTQYF.